Sequencing of this T cell receptor beta chain was carried out in a study of human T cells and chemical hapten exposure. Germline V gene data show CDR1 as MNHEY and CDR2 as SVGEGT. The CDR3 consists of 15 residues. V lost 2 bases to trimming and J lost 2 bases, with 12 bases between them. TCRdb processed the RACE reads anew with MiXCR; each CDR3 protein has one entry. The sample consists of about 85,000 distinct CDR3 sequences, approximately 10% of them appearing once. Time point described: patch test 2, 6 weeks after DPC sensitization. The treatment was: therapeutic diphenylcyclopropenone sensitization with weekly scalp DPC. This clonotype has more than one count but fewer than ten.

V usage is TRBV6-2 or TRBV6-3 and J usage is TRBJ2-5; D may be TRBD1 (6 bases). The receptor was derived from a man younger than 35 with alopecia areata. Some clones in this sample may be carry-over from other donors' samples. The material was whole blood, obtained in connection with sensitization to the hapten diphenylcyclopropenone (DPC). The CDR3 region has the DNA TGTGCCAGCAGTTACGGGCGGACAGAGCAAGAGACCCAGTACTTC. Encoded protein: CASSYGRTEQETQYF.